The rows below give T cell receptor beta chains drawn from one sample of a study of blood T cell repertoires in COVID-19. Measured with immunoSEQ multiplex PCR; TCRdb has only the in-frame clones, and not every one. The table records 150,000 to 200,000 clones, approximately 90% of them present only once. Sequenced material: peripheral blood. These TCRs come from a man between 45 and 60 years old with acute or convalescent COVID-19. Each CDR3 is given with its conserved first and last residue. A D gene is named only where the DNA matches it firmly. Not all rows give a size; the values are once, few, many and, for expanded clones, a class.

CDR3 protein: CASAPPRGQETQYF
CDR3 DNA: TGTGCCAGCGCACCTCCGCGGGGCCAAGAGACCCAGTACTTC
D gene: -
V gene: TRBV7-2
J gene: TRBJ2-5
clone size: -

CDR3 protein: CASSQRGGGTDTQYF
CDR3 DNA: TGTGCCAGCAGCCAACGGGGAGGGGGGACAGATACGCAGTATTTT
D gene: -
V gene: TRBV28
J gene: TRBJ2-3
clone size: -

CDR3 protein: CASSRRLVAGPGELFF
CDR3 DNA: TGTGCCAGCAGCCGCCGACTGGTAGCGGGCCCCGGGGAGCTGTTTTTT
D gene: TRBD2
V gene: TRBV28
J gene: TRBJ2-2
clone size: -

CDR3 protein: CASSLGTFNLNEQFF
CDR3 DNA: TGTGCCAGCAGTCTCGGGACTTTCAACCTAAATGAGCAGTTCTTC
D gene: -
V gene: TRBV27
J gene: TRBJ2-1
clone size: -

CDR3 protein: CASSQGSGGYYEQYF
CDR3 DNA: TGCGCCAGCAGCCAAGGGTCAGGGGGTTACTACGAGCAGTACTTC
D gene: TRBD1
V gene: TRBV4-1
J gene: TRBJ2-7
clone size: -

CDR3 protein: CASSYYRGFGYTF
CDR3 DNA: TGTGCCAGCAGTTACTACAGGGGTTTTGGCTACACCTTC
D gene: TRBD1
V gene: TRBV6-2/TRBV6-3
J gene: TRBJ1-2
clone size: -

CDR3 protein: CASSLGVSLLTDTQYF
CDR3 DNA: TGCGCCAGCAGCTTGGGCGTCTCGCTACTCACAGATACGCAGTATTTT
D gene: -
V gene: TRBV5-1
J gene: TRBJ2-3
clone size: -

CDR3 protein: CASSPTPSGRTDTQYF
CDR3 DNA: TGTGCCAGCAGCCCAACCCCTAGCGGGAGAACAGATACGCAGTATTTT
D gene: TRBD2
V gene: TRBV7-8
J gene: TRBJ2-3
clone size: -

CDR3 protein: CASSFSETSGSIHEQFF
CDR3 DNA: TGTGCCAGCAGCTTTTCCGAAACTAGCGGGAGTATCCATGAGCAGTTCTTC
D gene: TRBD2
V gene: TRBV7-9
J gene: TRBJ2-1
clone size: -

CDR3 protein: CASSFGWDQPQHF
CDR3 DNA: TGTGCCAGCAGCTTCGGGTGGGATCAGCCCCAGCATTTT
D gene: -
V gene: TRBV7-6
J gene: TRBJ1-5
clone size: -

CDR3 protein: CASSPRTDYNEQFF
CDR3 DNA: TGTGCCAGCTCGCCGCGGACAGACTACAATGAGCAGTTCTTC
D gene: -
V gene: TRBV18
J gene: TRBJ2-1
clone size: -

CDR3 protein: CATSRDRGQGTAKNIQYF
CDR3 DNA: TGTGCCACCAGCAGAGATAGGGGCCAGGGGACGGCCAAAAACATTCAGTACTTC
D gene: -
V gene: TRBV15
J gene: TRBJ2-4
clone size: -

CDR3 protein: CASSRQGGNYGYTF
CDR3 DNA: TGTGCCAGCAGCCGGCAGGGAGGGAACTATGGCTACACCTTC
D gene: -
V gene: TRBV7-9
J gene: TRBJ1-2
clone size: -

CDR3 protein: CASSSYRSTEAFF
CDR3 DNA: TGTGCCAGCAGCTCATACAGGAGCACTGAAGCTTTCTTT
D gene: -
V gene: TRBV11-2
J gene: TRBJ1-1
clone size: -

CDR3 protein: CASSPLNTGEMNTEAFF
CDR3 DNA: TGTGCCAGCTCACCACTCAATACAGGGGAGATGAACACTGAAGCTTTCTTT
D gene: TRBD1
V gene: TRBV18
J gene: TRBJ1-1
clone size: -

CDR3 protein: CAWSPGTSAAGELFF
CDR3 DNA: TGTGCCTGGAGTCCCGGGACTAGCGCGGCCGGGGAGCTGTTTTTT
D gene: TRBD2
V gene: TRBV30
J gene: TRBJ2-2
clone size: -

CDR3 protein: CASSQTGLAGRGREDTQYF
CDR3 DNA: TGTGCCAGCAGTCAAACGGGACTAGCGGGAAGGGGGAGGGAAGATACGCAGTATTTT
D gene: TRBD2
V gene: TRBV13
J gene: TRBJ2-3
clone size: -

CDR3 protein: CASSYRGSAGRTEAFF
CDR3 DNA: TGTGCCAGCAGTTACCGGGGGTCTGCGGGGAGAACTGAAGCTTTCTTT
D gene: -
V gene: TRBV6-2/TRBV6-3
J gene: TRBJ1-1
clone size: -

CDR3 protein: CASSPRLAGDDTDTQYF
CDR3 DNA: TGTGCCAGCAGCCCCCGACTAGCGGGAGATGATACAGATACGCAGTATTTT
D gene: TRBD2
V gene: TRBV14
J gene: TRBJ2-3
clone size: -

CDR3 protein: CASSKGTGGTQPQHF
CDR3 DNA: TGTGCCAGCAGTAAAGGAACAGGGGGCACTCAGCCCCAGCATTTT
D gene: TRBD1
V gene: TRBV2
J gene: TRBJ1-5
clone size: -

CDR3 protein: CASSQQGTNSPLHF
CDR3 DNA: TGTGCCAGCAGCCAACAGGGAACAAATTCACCCCTCCACTTT
D gene: -
V gene: TRBV3-1/TRBV3-2
J gene: TRBJ1-6
clone size: -

CDR3 protein: CASSLGQGSYSPLHF
CDR3 DNA: TGTGCCAGCAGCTTAGGGCAGGGTTCTTATTCACCCCTCCACTTT
D gene: -
V gene: TRBV7-9
J gene: TRBJ1-6
clone size: -

CDR3 protein: CASSPSGGLGTEAFF
CDR3 DNA: TGTGCCAGCAGCCCCTCCGGGGGGCTGGGAACTGAAGCTTTCTTT
D gene: -
V gene: TRBV11-2
J gene: TRBJ1-1
clone size: -

CDR3 protein: CASSYGQGAYTGELFF
CDR3 DNA: TGTGCCAGCAGTTACGGACAGGGCGCCTACACCGGGGAGCTGTTTTTT
D gene: TRBD1
V gene: TRBV6-5
J gene: TRBJ2-2
clone size: once

CDR3 protein: CASSLLQAPKNIQYF
CDR3 DNA: TGTGCCAGCAGTTTATTACAGGCCCCCAAAAACATTCAGTACTTC
D gene: -
V gene: TRBV28
J gene: TRBJ2-4
clone size: -

CDR3 protein: CASSQQGWTDTQYF
CDR3 DNA: TGTGCCAGCAGCCAACAGGGATGGACAGATACGCAGTATTTT
D gene: -
V gene: TRBV3-1/TRBV3-2
J gene: TRBJ2-3
clone size: -

CDR3 protein: CASRGAGRETQYF
CDR3 DNA: TGTGCCAGCAGGGGAGCGGGAAGAGAGACCCAGTACTTC
D gene: TRBD2
V gene: TRBV6-5
J gene: TRBJ2-5
clone size: -

CDR3 protein: CASSQLGVAGSSYEQYF
CDR3 DNA: TGTGCCAGCAGCCAGCTTGGGGTAGCGGGGAGCTCCTACGAGCAGTACTTC
D gene: TRBD2
V gene: TRBV7-9
J gene: TRBJ2-7
clone size: -

CDR3 protein: CAIRPGTSGSPDTQYF
CDR3 DNA: TGTGCCATCAGACCCGGGACTAGCGGGAGCCCAGATACGCAGTATTTT
D gene: TRBD2
V gene: TRBV10-3
J gene: TRBJ2-3
clone size: -

CDR3 protein: CASSLTSGTGDEQYF
CDR3 DNA: TGCGCCAGCAGCCTTACCTCGGGGACAGGTGACGAGCAGTACTTC
D gene: TRBD1
V gene: TRBV4-1
J gene: TRBJ2-7
clone size: -

CDR3 protein: CASSLQGDTEAFF
CDR3 DNA: TGTGCCAGCAGTTTACAGGGTGACACTGAAGCTTTCTTT
D gene: -
V gene: TRBV28
J gene: TRBJ1-1
clone size: once

CDR3 protein: CASSYAEGLSYEQYF
CDR3 DNA: TGTGCCAGCAGTTACGCGGAGGGCCTTTCCTACGAGCAGTACTTC
D gene: -
V gene: TRBV6-5
J gene: TRBJ2-7
clone size: -

CDR3 protein: CASSLNRGNEQFF
CDR3 DNA: TGTGCCAGCAGCTTAAACAGGGGCAATGAGCAGTTCTTC
D gene: TRBD1
V gene: TRBV7-3
J gene: TRBJ2-1
clone size: -

CDR3 protein: CASSHRGVGSGANVLTF
CDR3 DNA: TGTGCCAGCAGTCACAGGGGGGTGGGCTCTGGGGCCAACGTCCTGACTTTC
D gene: TRBD1
V gene: TRBV28
J gene: TRBJ2-6
clone size: -

CDR3 protein: CASSRTGGVGNEQFF
CDR3 DNA: TGTGCCAGCAGCCGGACAGGGGGGGTAGGGAATGAGCAGTTCTTC
D gene: TRBD1
V gene: TRBV6-5
J gene: TRBJ2-1
clone size: -

CDR3 protein: CASSSRLAGGGDTQYF
CDR3 DNA: TGTGCCAGCAGCTCTCGACTAGCGGGGGGCGGTGATACGCAGTATTTT
D gene: TRBD2
V gene: TRBV7-3
J gene: TRBJ2-3
clone size: -

CDR3 protein: CATMGGSYNEQFF
CDR3 DNA: TGTGCCACCATGGGGGGATCGTACAATGAGCAGTTCTTC
D gene: -
V gene: TRBV24-1
J gene: TRBJ2-1
clone size: -